These T cell receptor beta chains were read from a single sample in a study of human T cells and chemical hapten exposure. TCRdb reprocessed the RACE reads with MiXCR, giving one entry per CDR3 protein. The sample yields 350,000 to 450,000 distinct CDR3 sequences, 5% to 6.5% seen once. The material sequenced was whole blood, taken in connection with sensitization to the hapten diphenylcyclopropenone (DPC). The source of these receptors is a woman between 50 and 59 years old with alopecia areata. Some clones in this sample may be carry-over from other donors' samples. The CDR3 runs from the conserved cysteine through the conserved F or W. Fields, in order: V gene, clone size, J gene, D gene, CDR3 protein, CDR3 DNA. The D gene is left open where the match is weak. Size is omitted from some rows. Given values are once, few, many or a class for expanded clones.

TRBV11-2,NA,TRBJ2-3,NA,CASSLDYATDTQYF,TGTGCCAGCAGCCTGGACTATGCCACAGATACGCAGTATTTT
TRBV6-5,many,TRBJ2-5,NA,CASSYRGGLETQYF,TGTGCCAGCAGTTATAGGGGGGGCTTAGAGACCCAGTACTTC
TRBV7-8,many,TRBJ2-2,NA,CASSLEQTGNTGELFF,TGTGCCAGCAGCTTAGAGCAAACGGGTAACACCGGGGAGCTGTTTTTT
TRBV29-1,many,TRBJ2-3,NA,CSVEDRYGQNTDTQYF,TGCAGCGTTGAGGATAGATACGGGCAGAACACAGATACGCAGTATTTT
TRBV3-1,many,TRBJ2-2,NA,CASRLDKVNTGELFF,TGTGCCAGCAGACTCGACAAGGTTAACACCGGGGAGCTGTTTTTT
TRBV28,many,TRBJ2-2,NA,CASLVPGAGNTGELFF,TGTGCCAGCTTGGTGCCGGGCGCGGGTAACACCGGGGAGCTGTTTTTT
TRBV4-2,few,TRBJ2-7,NA,CASSNWDRVYEQYF,TGTGCCAGCAGCAATTGGGACCGCGTCTACGAGCAGTACTTC
TRBV9,many,TRBJ2-7,NA,CASSVVPGYEQYF,TGTGCCAGCAGCGTAGTACCGGGCTACGAGCAGTACTTC
TRBV27,few,TRBJ2-5,NA,CASISGETQYF,TGTGCCAGCATTTCCGGGGAGACCCAGTACTTC
TRBV29-1,NA,TRBJ2-7,NA,CSVSSLAGYEQYF,TGCAGCGTTTCTTCCTTGGCGGGTTACGAGCAGTACTTC
TRBV12-5,few,TRBJ2-3,NA,CASGQRLTGTDTQYF,TGTGCTAGTGGCCAAAGACTCACAGGCACAGATACGCAGTATTTT
TRBV20-1,many,TRBJ1-4,NA,CSASPGPGNEKLFF,TGCAGTGCTAGCCCAGGGCCGGGTAATGAAAAACTGTTTTTT
TRBV7-9,many,TRBJ2-7,NA,CASSFSENYEQYF,TGTGCCAGCAGCTTCTCAGAGAACTACGAGCAGTACTTC
TRBV20-1,few,TRBJ2-3,NA,CSARDRDPDTQYF,TGCAGTGCTAGAGATCGAGACCCGGATACGCAGTATTTT
TRBV30,few,TRBJ2-6,NA,CAWNYGANVLTF,TGTGCCTGGAACTATGGGGCCAACGTCCTGACTTTC
TRBV3-1,many,TRBJ1-4,NA,CASSRVHPPEKLFF,TGTGCCAGCAGCCGGGTCCACCCTCCCGAAAAACTGTTTTTT
TRBV7-8,NA,TRBJ1-4,NA,CASSSSRSNRDHEKLFF,TGTGCCAGCAGCTCAAGCCGTTCCAACCGGGACCATGAAAAACTGTTTTTT
TRBV9,many,TRBJ1-5,NA,CASSTHVDQPQHF,TGTGCCAGCAGCACCCACGTTGATCAGCCCCAGCATTTT
TRBV20-1,NA,TRBJ1-3,NA,CSALDRISGNTIYF,TGCAGTGCTCTTGACCGTATCTCTGGAAACACCATATATTTT
TRBV2,many,TRBJ1-5,NA,CASSETTNQPQHF,TGTGCCAGCAGTGAAACCACGAATCAGCCCCAGCATTTT
TRBV5-1,many,TRBJ1-2,NA,CASSLEVATNGYTF,TGCGCCAGCAGCTTGGAGGTGGCAACAAATGGCTACACCTTC
TRBV5-1,many,TRBJ2-6,NA,CASSPQGRSRANVLTF,TGCGCCAGCAGCCCGCAGGGGAGGTCTAGGGCCAACGTCCTGACTTTC
TRBV4-3,many,TRBJ1-4,TRBD1,CASSHSWTGANEKLFF,TGCGCCAGCAGCCACTCCTGGACAGGGGCTAATGAAAAACTGTTTTTT
TRBV16,NA,TRBJ1-2,NA,CASSQSRSLGGYTF,TGTGCCAGCAGCCAATCGAGGAGTTTGGGTGGCTACACCTTC
TRBV12-3/TRBV12-4,few,TRBJ2-3,TRBD2,CASSLSQTSGRSTDTQYF,TGTGCCAGCAGTTTATCCCAAACTAGCGGGAGATCGACAGATACGCAGTATTTT
TRBV29-1,few,TRBJ2-1,NA,CSADGSSYNEQFF,TGCAGCGCTGACGGTAGCTCCTACAATGAGCAGTTCTTC
TRBV14,NA,TRBJ1-1,TRBD1,CASSPLDWQGDTEAFF,TGTGCCAGCAGCCCCCTTGATTGGCAGGGGGACACTGAAGCTTTCTTT
TRBV2,NA,TRBJ1-4,NA,CASGAVGEKLFF,TGTGCCAGCGGTGCAGTTGGGGAAAAACTGTTTTTT
TRBV28,many,TRBJ2-7,NA,CASSLRVYEQYF,TGTGCCAGCAGTTTAAGAGTCTACGAGCAGTACTTC
TRBV6-1,NA,TRBJ2-1,TRBD2,CASSRRLAGAVLSSYNEQFF,TGTGCCAGCAGCCGCCGACTAGCGGGAGCTGTTTTGAGCTCCTACAATGAGCAGTTCTTC
TRBV12-3/TRBV12-4,many,TRBJ2-1,NA,CASSFGTEQFF,TGTGCCAGCAGTTTCGGGACAGAGCAGTTCTTC